The subject of this entry is one TCR beta chain. TCRdb called the PCR reads again in MiXCR, with one record for every CDR3 protein. The top ten hold over 25% of the sample, which has under 15,000 distinct CDR3 sequences, roughly 47% seen once. This sample was included in a study of CD4 and CD8 cells across lung adenocarcinoma regions. The CDR3 spans 14 residues. V was shortened by 3 bases and J by 13 bases, with 19 bases between the two germline ends. The sample comprised CD8+ T cells from the margin of a lung tumor. The J gene is TRBJ2-1, the V gene TRBV12-3 or TRBV12-4, with D maybe TRBD2 (7 bases). This sequence was found in a male donor with lung adenocarcinoma. The CD4 and CD8 labels of this study may be unreliable. CDR3 sequence: CASSLGGGQETQFF. Here the CDR3 DNA reads TGTGCCAGCAGTTTGGGCGGGGGCCAAGAGACCCAGTTCTTC.